The entry below describes one T cell receptor (beta chain). Its antigen remains unknown. The data were produced by immunoSEQ multiplex PCR, yet TCRdb's version contains in-frame clones alone and is incomplete. This table has roughly 93,000 clones, over 85% appearing once. This sample was included in a study of T cell responses to AZD1222 COVID-19 vaccine. Trimming stripped 6 bases from V and 1 base from J, with 9 bases between. The CDR3 is 13 residues long. General study points: Baseline seropositivity characterized only a handful of AZD1222 recipients. Rises in breadth and depth of Spike-specific TCRs came after two AZD1222 doses. Nearly half of the spike-specific TCRs reportedly recognize variant regions that carry no mutations.

The clonotype was recovered from an adult in good health. The sequencing here drew on peripheral blood, taken on day 0 of MenACWY control vaccination. The chain couples TRBV12-3 or TRBV12-4 to TRBJ1-1; D is uncertain. The CDR3 sequence is CASSLRPNTEAFF. CDR3 DNA sequence: TGTGCCAGCAGCCTGAGACCGAACACTGAAGCTTTCTTT.